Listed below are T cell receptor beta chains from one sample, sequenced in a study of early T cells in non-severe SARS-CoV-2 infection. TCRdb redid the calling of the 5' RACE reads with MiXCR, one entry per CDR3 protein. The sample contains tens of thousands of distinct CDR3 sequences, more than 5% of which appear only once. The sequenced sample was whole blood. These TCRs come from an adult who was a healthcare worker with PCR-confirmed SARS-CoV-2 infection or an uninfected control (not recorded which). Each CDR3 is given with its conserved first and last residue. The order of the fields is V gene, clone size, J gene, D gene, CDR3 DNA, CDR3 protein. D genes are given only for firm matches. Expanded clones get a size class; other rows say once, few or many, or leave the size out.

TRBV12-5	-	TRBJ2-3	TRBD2	TGTGCTAGTGGGGCCGGGACTACCCCCGTGGATACGCAGTATTTT	CASGAGTTPVDTQYF
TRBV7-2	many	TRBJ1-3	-	TGTGCCAGCAGCTTAGATGGGTATTTCTCTGGAAACACCATATATTTT	CASSLDGYFSGNTIYF
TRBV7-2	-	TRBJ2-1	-	TGTGCCAGCAGCTTAGCAATAGGACTAAACAACAATGAGCAGTTCTTC	CASSLAIGLNNNEQFF
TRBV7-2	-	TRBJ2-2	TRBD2	TGTGCCAGCAGGAAACTAGCGCCCGGGGAGCTGTTTTTT	CASRKLAPGELFF
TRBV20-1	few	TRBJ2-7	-	TGCAGTGCGAGCGGCGGGGCGGGATCCTACGAGCAGTACTTC	CSASGGAGSYEQYF
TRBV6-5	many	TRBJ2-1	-	TGTGCCAGCAGTCCTCATGGCCCCTACAATGAGCAGTTCTTC	CASSPHGPYNEQFF
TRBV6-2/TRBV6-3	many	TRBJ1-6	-	TGTGCCAGCAGTTACTCAACCCCGGACGGGAATTCACCCCTCCACTTT	CASSYSTPDGNSPLHF
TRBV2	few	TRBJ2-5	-	TGTGCCAGCAGTTTTGACAGGCAAGAGACCCAGTACTTC	CASSFDRQETQYF
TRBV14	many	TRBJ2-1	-	TGTGCCAGCAACGTCAACAGTGGGCCCTACAATGAGCAGTTCTTC	CASNVNSGPYNEQFF
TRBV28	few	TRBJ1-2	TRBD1	TGTGCCAGCAGCGCCGGGGGACAGACTAACTATGGCTACACCTTC	CASSAGGQTNYGYTF
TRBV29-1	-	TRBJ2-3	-	TGCAGCGCTGTAGCGGCAGATACGCAGTATTTT	CSAVAADTQYF
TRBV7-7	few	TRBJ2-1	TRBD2	TGTGCCAGCAGCCCTACTAGCGGGAGTCCCTACAATGAGCAGTTCTTC	CASSPTSGSPYNEQFF
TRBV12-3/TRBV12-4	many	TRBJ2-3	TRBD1	TGTGCCAGCATAGTTGACAGGGGGTTTACGGATACGCAGTATTTT	CASIVDRGFTDTQYF
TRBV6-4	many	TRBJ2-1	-	TGTGCCAGCAGATCTGAGGATCAAGGTGTTTATGAGCAGTTCTTC	CASRSEDQGVYEQFF
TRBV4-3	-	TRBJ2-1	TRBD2	TGCGCCAGCAGCCAAGACACGCGGCTAGCGGGAGGGCCAGGGTACAATGAGCAGTTCTTC	CASSQDTRLAGGPGYNEQFF
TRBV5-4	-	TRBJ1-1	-	TGTGCCAGCAGCCCAGGCTTGGGCCAGGGCACTGAAGCTTTCTTT	CASSPGLGQGTEAFF
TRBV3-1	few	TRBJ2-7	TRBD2	TGTGCCAGCAGCCAGAGGGCTAGCGGGCCCCACGAGCAGTACTTC	CASSQRASGPHEQYF
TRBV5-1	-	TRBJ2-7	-	TGCGCCAGCAGCGGACAGAGTGGGGCGCGCGGGCAGTACTTC	CASSGQSGARGQYF
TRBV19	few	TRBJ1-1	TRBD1	TGTGCCAGTAGTCCACGGATATGGACAGGGAGGGGCACTGAAGCTTTCTTT	CASSPRIWTGRGTEAFF
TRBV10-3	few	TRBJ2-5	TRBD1	TGTGCCATCAGCCGGGACAGGGGTGGCGAGACCCAGTACTTC	CAISRDRGGETQYF
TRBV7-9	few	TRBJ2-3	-	TGTGCCAGCAGAAAGGACAGCACAGATACGCAGTATTTT	CASRKDSTDTQYF
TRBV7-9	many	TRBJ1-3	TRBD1	TGTGCCAGCAGCCCCAGACAGGACAGGAGAAACACCATATATTTT	CASSPRQDRRNTIYF